This T cell receptor beta chain was retrieved from a study of blood T cell repertoires in COVID-19 (TCRdb year 2020). In the study overall: Samples from collaborators originated in the United States, Italy and Spain and spanned both the acute and convalescent phases of COVID-19. The prospective study material was composed of cDNA or gDNA derived from T cells, B-cell-depleted T cells, or PBMCs. The dataset comprised deeply sampled blood TCRbeta repertoires from subjects exposed to, actively infected with, or recovered from COVID-19. A freely available public database, intended as a resource for researchers studying the immune response to SARS-CoV-2, is where the repertoires were released. Samples came from the ongoing ImmuneRACE study (first 160 participants) plus 1,254 subjects from 6 global collaborators. Sample metadata almost always included a de-identified subject ID, COVID-19 status, age in years and sex. Where HLA class I and class II types were available, the types were taken from metadata supplied by the sample provider, not from assay-based typing.

The CDR3 contains 15 residues, cysteine and phenylalanine counted. The CDR3 DNA has 45 bases and is translated from base 1. V and J are truncated by 1 base and 4 bases respectively, leaving an intervening sequence of 13 bases. Reading the germline V gene gives CDR1 MGHDK and CDR2 SYGVNS. Paper-wide results and their limitations: The quantity of clinical and demographic metadata differed by source and by participant and was supplied without curation.

TCRbeta CDR3 regions were amplified from genomic DNA using the immunoSEQ Assay, a bias-controlled multiplex PCR. On the authors' methods: The number of nucleated cells in each sample was estimated by amplification of reference gene primers within the assay. To quantify the absolute abundance of each unique TCRbeta CDR3 rearrangement, sequence reads were collapsed and filtered. Productive Simpson clonality was computed per sample as the square root of Simpson's diversity index over productive rearrangements. The clones in this table, taken by TCRdb from immuneACCESS, are in-frame only. Not every clone is retained; where verified, under half of the shortfall comes from an unresolved V gene, and the cause of the rest is unknown. V and J calls and clone size are copied from that table; D and trimming were computed from the DNA. The sample data list approximately 200,000 clones, and roughly four fifths of these were observed just once. Of the sample, 6% to 9.5% falls within the top ten clones.

The collaborating institutions used their own protocols to collect whole blood in K2EDTA tubes. For TCRbeta analysis, collaborators shipped samples in one of three forms: frozen whole blood, isolated PBMCs, or DNA extracted from either of those sample types. In regard to this clone: Its cognate antigen has yet to be identified. The input lacks base qualities; no much larger clone sits a single base away.

This receptor chain uses TRBV25-1 and TRBJ1-2, with the D gene too uncertain to name. This TCR was sampled from a woman between 45 and 60 years old with acute or convalescent COVID-19. Material for sequencing was peripheral blood. CDR3 sequence: CASSESGGRIYGYTF. The DNA sequence reads TGTGCCAGCAGTGAATCTGGAGGGCGTATCTATGGCTACACCTTC.